This T cell receptor (beta chain) was sequenced for a study of T cell repertoires in cytomegalovirus infection. About the research overall: CMV epitopes in the study were HLA-C-restricted (recently identified) and HLA-B-restricted (well studied). Notes on the study in general: The study identified carriers of CMV plus the relevant HLA from cumulative public TCR beta family frequency. Within the response measured ex vivo, HLA-C-restricted CMV-specific TCR beta clonotypes were dominant.

TCRdb called the reads again in MiXCR, with one record for every CDR3 protein. The table records 650,000 to 900,000 distinct CDR3 sequences, almost 30% of them present only once. On this clonotype: Its antigen is unknown.

Sequenced material: cultured CD8+ T cells from PBMCs, taken from culture after CMV antigen stimulation. This sequence originates from a human donor in good health (CMV status not recorded). Some clones in this sample may be carry-over from other donors' samples.

CDR3 nucleotide sequence: TGTGCCAGCAGCCAAGATCCCCAGCGTAGCTCCTACAATGAGCAGTTCTTC. Encoded protein: CASSQDPQRSSYNEQFF. The V gene is TRBV14, the J gene TRBJ2-1; the D is unclear. The CDR3 has 17 residues. CDR1 SGHDN and CDR2 FVKESK come from the germline V gene. Between the trimmed V and J ends, which lost 0 bases and 0 bases, there was a span of 12 bases.